This TCR beta chain was identified during a study of cytomegalovirus exposure and HLA in healthy donors. As for the study in general: The 120 or so validation repertoires were produced on the same platform as the 500 to 800 repertoires of the first cohort. This was reported in a later analysis.

Concerning this clone: The antigen is unknown.

The approximately 120-subject validation cohort, separate from the approximately 660-subject first cohort, included the donors. Unmatched junction bases numbered 9, after V lost 10 bases and J lost 2 bases. CDR1 and CDR2 (germline): MDHEN, SYDVKM. The CDR3 totals 14 residues. Sequenced by immunoSEQ multiplex PCR; TCRdb stores in-frame clones only, minus some. The data contain approximately 110,000 clones, almost 90% of them singletons. Findings of the study overall: TCR beta chains numbering some 160 were designated cytomegalovirus-associated.

The sequencing sample was made of PBMCs. The chain joins TRBV28 to TRBJ2-3; 7 bases are shared with TRBD2. This clonotype originated in a woman in her late teens or twenties in good health and CMV-seronegative. CDR3 residues: CAIQAGLHTDTQYF. As DNA, the CDR3 is TGTGCCATTCAAGCGGGACTTCACACAGATACGCAGTATTTT.